This entry lists 2 T cell receptor beta chains sequenced from one sample in a study of blood T cell repertoires in COVID-19. The table came from immunoSEQ multiplex PCR; TCRdb's copy has only in-frame clones and leaves some out. The table lists 200,000 or so clones, 65% to 85% of them singletons. Sequenced: peripheral blood. These receptors were collected from a woman aged 25 to 39 with acute or convalescent COVID-19.

This clone was observed a handful of times. The rearrangement links TRBV20-1 to TRBJ1-1; 7 nucleotides match TRBD1. The CDR3 has 11 residues. CDR1 and CDR2 from the germline V gene are DFQATT and SNEGSKA (reference sequence). The CDR3 loop reads CSWDSGTEAFF. DNA of the CDR3: TGCAGCTGGGACAGTGGGACTGAAGCTTTCTTT.

The genes are TRBV6-5 and TRBJ2-2, with a tentative D call TRBD1 (7 bases). This CDR3 region has 15 residues. Trimming removed 6 bases from V and 1 base from J, with 12 bases in between. Per germline, CDR1 MNHEY and CDR2 SVGAGI. The chain's CDR3 is CASRAGQKNTGELFF. CDR3 bases: TGTGCCAGCAGGGCGGGACAGAAGAACACCGGGGAGCTGTTTTTT.